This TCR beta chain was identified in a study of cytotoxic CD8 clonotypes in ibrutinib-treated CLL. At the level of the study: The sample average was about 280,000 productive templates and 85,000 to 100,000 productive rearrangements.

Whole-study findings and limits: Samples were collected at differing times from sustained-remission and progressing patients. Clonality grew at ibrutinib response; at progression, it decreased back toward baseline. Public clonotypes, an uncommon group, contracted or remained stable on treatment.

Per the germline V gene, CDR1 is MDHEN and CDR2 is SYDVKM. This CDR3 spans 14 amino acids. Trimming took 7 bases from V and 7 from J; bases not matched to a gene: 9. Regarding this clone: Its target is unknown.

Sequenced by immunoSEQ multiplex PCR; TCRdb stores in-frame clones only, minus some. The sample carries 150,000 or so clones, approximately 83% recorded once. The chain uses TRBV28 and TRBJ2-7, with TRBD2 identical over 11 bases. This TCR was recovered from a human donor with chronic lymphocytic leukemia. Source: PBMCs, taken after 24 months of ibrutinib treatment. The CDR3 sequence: CASTTSGSGEEQYF. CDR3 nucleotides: TGTGCCAGCACAACTAGCGGGAGTGGTGAAGAGCAGTACTTC.